The 8 T cell receptor beta chains presented below share a single source sample, sequenced in a study of T cells in Graves' hyperthyroidism and ophthalmopathy. What was amplified from RNA transcripts were TCR beta CDR3 regions. TCR CDR3 underwent first-round RT-PCR with the HTBI primer set. Using its own MiXCR run on the multiplex PCR reads, TCRdb lists one record per CDR3 protein. The repertoire includes some 620,000 distinct CDR3 sequences, 15% to 20% of them detected once, and about 3.8% sits in the top ten. Sequenced sample: blood. These receptors were taken from a woman younger than 45 with Graves' hyperthyroidism.

This clonotype was picked up a small number of times. A much larger clone lies a single base off, so this may be a read error. The V call is TRBV7-8, the J call TRBJ2-3; D gene ambiguous. The CDR3 contains 13 residues. V was cut by 4 bases and J by 6 bases, with 11 bases left in between. Germline CDR1 SGHVS, CDR2 FQNEAQ. This chain's CDR3 is CASSSRRRDTQYF. The DNA of the CDR3 is TGTGCCAGCAGCTCGAGGAGAAGGGATACGCAGTATTTT. The full variable domain, its missing parts supplied by reference TRBV7-8 and TRBJ2-3, is GAGVSQSPRYKVAKRGQDVALRCDPISGHVSLFWYQQALGQGPEFLTYFQNEAQLDKSGLPSDRFFAERPEGSVSTLKIQRTQQEDSAVYLCASSSRRRDTQYFGPGTRLTVL.

The chain employs TRBV7-9 and TRBJ2-1; D unresolved. The germline gives CDR1 SEHNR, CDR2 FQNEAQ (reference sequence). The CDR3 extends over 8 amino acids. V lost 1 base and J lost 15, with 1 base in between. CDR3 nucleotide sequence: TGTGCCAGCAGCTTAGGGTTCTTC. Protein product: CASSLGFF.

This clonotype has ten or more counts. This chain links TRBV7-8 with TRBJ2-3; 7 bases are a match to TRBD1. The CDR3 is 15 amino acids. Germline lookup yields CDR1 SGHVS and CDR2 FQNEAQ. After removal of 2 bases from V and 2 bases from J, the junction contained 4 bases not matched to a gene. Written as DNA, the CDR3 is TGTGCCAGCAGCTTACATGGACAGGCCACAGATACGCAGTATTTT. This gives the protein CASSLHGQATDTQYF.

This chain connects TRBV20-1 to TRBJ1-2; no clear D gene. The CDR3 totals 12 residues. Germline V gives CDR1 DFQATT, CDR2 SNEGSKA (reference sequence). Trimming left V 0 bases short and J 4 bases short, with 6 bases between. The CDR3, as DNA: TGCAGTGCTAGAGATCGGACCTATGGCTACACCTTC. Translated: CSARDRTYGYTF.

The chain has TRBV9 and TRBJ1-3; perhaps TRBD1 as D (5 bases). Trimming pared 4 bases from V and 3 bases from J, leaving 20 bases between. CDR3 length equals 17 residues. In germline, CDR1 is SGDLS, CDR2 YYNGEE. In nucleotides, the CDR3 is TGTGCCAGCAGCTTCAGGTCGGACCGGACATTTGGAAACACCATATATTTT. It translates to CASSFRSDRTFGNTIYF.

V usage is TRBV6-1 and J usage is TRBJ2-5; 10 nucleotides line up with TRBD1. Germline CDR1 is MNHNS and CDR2 is SASEGT. This CDR3 spans 17 amino acids. Unmatched junction bases numbered 15, after V lost 6 bases and J lost 5 bases. CDR3 residues: CASSYPGQGDAHETQYF. CDR3 nucleotides: TGTGCCAGCAGCTACCCTGGACAGGGGGATGCCCATGAGACCCAGTACTTC.

This clonotype was seen many times. The rearrangement joins TRBV2 to TRBJ2-1; D not resolved. The CDR3 runs to 14 residues. V gave up 3 bases and J gave up 5 bases, with 11 bases separating them. The germline CDR1 and CDR2 sequences are SNHLY and FYNNEI. CDR3 loop: CASSEIWQDNEQFF. The CDR3 DNA reads as TGTGCCAGCAGTGAGATCTGGCAGGACAATGAGCAGTTCTTC.

The chain joins TRBV9 to TRBJ2-5; possibly TRBD2 for D (5 bases). This CDR3 comprises 13 residues. The V and J ends lost 3 bases and 2 bases respectively, with 8 bases between them. Germline V gene data show CDR1 as SGDLS and CDR2 as YYNGEE. The DNA of the CDR3 is TGTGCCAGCAGCGCGGACTGGCAAGAGACCCAGTACTTC. Amino acids: CASSADWQETQYF.